Presented here are 31 T cell receptor beta chains from one specimen sequenced in a study of OX40 agonist ivuxolimab in advanced cancers. The table came from immunoSEQ multiplex PCR; TCRdb's copy has only in-frame clones and leaves some out. There are around 58,000 clones in the sample; roughly 89% occur only once, and 27% lies in the top ten. Sequences were derived from CD4+ or CD8+ T cells sorted from blood, sampled in a trial of the OX40 agonist ivuxolimab. These receptors were collected from an adult with an advanced solid tumor such as melanoma, head and neck, liver or kidney cancer.

This clone was seen a handful of times. The chain is built from TRBV4-1 and TRBJ1-4; D gene unclear. Per germline, CDR1 MGHRA and CDR2 YSYEKL. This CDR3 is built from 12 residues. The V end lost 0 bases, the J end lost 8 bases, and 4 bases lay between the germline ends. Written as DNA, the CDR3 is TGCGCCAGCAGCCAAGAAGGGGAAAAACTGTTTTTT. Its translation is CASSQEGEKLFF.

This sequence joins TRBV19 and TRBJ1-2; D may be TRBD1 (5 bases). Germline V gene lookup returns CDR1 LNHDA and CDR2 SQIVND (reference sequence). Trimming took off 1 base at V and 6 bases at J, with 12 bases between the two ends. The CDR3 runs to 14 residues. CDR3 in amino acids: CASSIGSGSDGYTF. The CDR3, as DNA: TGTGCCAGTAGTATAGGATCAGGGTCAGATGGCTACACCTTC.

CDR3 coding DNA: TGTGCCAGCAGCAAAGGAGGCGGGGGGAGCACAGATACGCAGTATTTT. Its protein product is CASSKGGGGSTDTQYF. V gene TRBV21-1 combines with J gene TRBJ2-3; the table's D call of TRBD2 was not tested on the DNA. TRBV21-1 is a pseudogene locus. The CDR3 runs to 16 residues.

The V and J genes are TRBV9 and TRBJ2-1; the match to TRBD2 covers 8 bases. After removal of 0 bases from V and 0 bases from J, the junction contained 5 bases not matched to a gene. Germline V CDR1 and CDR2: SGDLS, YYNGEE. The CDR3 consists of 17 residues. Here the CDR3 DNA reads TGTGCCAGCAGCGTAGGTTCCACTAGCGGCTCCTACAATGAGCAGTTCTTC. This encodes CASSVGSTSGSYNEQFF.

The V gene is TRBV6-5, the J gene TRBJ1-1; tentatively, D is TRBD1 (5 bases). Trimming pared 2 bases from V and 4 bases from J, leaving 8 bases between. Germline loops: CDR1 MNHEY, CDR2 SVGAGI. CDR3 length: 13 residues. This CDR3 is CASSYRDGTEAFF. DNA for the CDR3: TGTGCCAGCAGTTACCGGGACGGCACTGAAGCTTTCTTT.

This clone was detected only a few times. The V gene is TRBV7-6, the J gene TRBJ1-3; D gene ambiguous. The CDR3 sequence is 14 residues long. Trimming pared 1 base from V and 2 bases from J, leaving 6 bases between. Germline loops: CDR1 SGHVS, CDR2 FNYEAQ. CDR3 coding DNA: TGTGCCAGCAGCTTAGGGGGAGCTGGAAACACCATATATTTT. This encodes CASSLGGAGNTIYF.

This clone was detected only a few times. V gene TRBV6-6 combines with J gene TRBJ2-5, with D perhaps assigned TRBD1 or TRBD2 (6 bases each). CDR3 length equals 13 residues. V lost 5 bases and J 5 bases, leaving 12 bases between the germline ends. From germline, CDR1 is MNHNY and CDR2 SVGAGI (reference sequence). For the CDR3, the DNA is TGTGCCAGCAGTGTCCGGGGGCGGGAGACCCAGTACTTC. This gives the protein CASSVRGRETQYF.

The V gene is TRBV10-2, the J gene TRBJ2-3, with TRBD1 as a possible D gene (6 bases). Germline lookup yields CDR1 WSHSY and CDR2 SAAADI. Trimming left V 7 bases short and J 3 bases short, with 8 bases between. There are 12 residues in the CDR3. CDR3 nucleotide sequence: TGCGCCAGCAACACAGGGACAGATACGCAGTATTTT. Amino acids: CASNTGTDTQYF.

The chain employs TRBV10-3 and TRBJ2-7; 8 positions agree with TRBD2. J gave up 6 bases and V 3 bases, and 10 bases lay outside the gene matches. Germline V gene lookup returns CDR1 ENHRY and CDR2 SYGVKD. The CDR3 has 15 amino acids. The CDR3 nucleotides read TGTGCCATCAGTGAATCCAGGCGGGAGGCAGGCGAGCAGTACTTC. Its translation: CAISESRREAGEQYF.

The chain is built from TRBV19 and TRBJ2-7; 7 nucleotides match TRBD1. Unmatched junction bases numbered 7, after V lost 5 bases and J lost 0 bases. Looked up from germline, CDR1 is LNHDA and CDR2 is SQIVND (reference sequence). The length of the CDR3 is 15 residues. CDR3 sequence reads: CASSLRTGGSYEQYF. CDR3 nucleotide sequence: TGTGCCAGTAGTCTTCGGACAGGCGGCTCCTACGAGCAGTACTTC.

The chain links TRBV6-5 to TRBJ1-2, with 7 bases aligning to TRBD1. Germline V gene data show CDR1 as MNHEY and CDR2 as SVGAGI. The CDR3 runs to 14 residues. V shed 2 bases, J shed 4 bases, and the junction held 4 bases outside the gene matches. The CDR3 DNA reads TGTGCCAGCAGTTACCTAACAGGGGTCTATGGCTACACCTTC. Its protein is CASSYLTGVYGYTF.

The rearrangement links TRBV4-3 to TRBJ1-4; D is ambiguous. This CDR3 is 15 amino acids long. Trimming shortened V by 0 bases and J by 8 bases, and 13 bases separated the two germline ends. The V gene's germline CDR1 is LGHNA and CDR2 YSLEER. Here the CDR3 reads CASSQDMTRSEKLFF. The CDR3 DNA is TGCGCCAGCAGCCAAGATATGACCCGGTCGGAAAAACTGTTTTTT.

This clone was seen only once. V gene TRBV29-1 combines with J gene TRBJ1-1, with D uncertain. The germline V gene has CDR1 SQVTM and CDR2 ANQGSEA. Trimming took 2 bases from V and 11 from J, leaving 12 bases between them. The CDR3 has 11 amino acids. The DNA of the CDR3 is TGCAGCGTTGAACCCGACCTGGGGGCTTTCTTT. Encoded protein: CSVEPDLGAFF.

This chain joins TRBV30 and TRBJ2-7; D perhaps matches TRBD1 (7 bases). Trimming took 3 bases from V and 0 from J, leaving 18 bases between them. This CDR3 has 16 residues. Germline V gene data show CDR1 as GTSNPN and CDR2 as SVGIG (reference sequence). As DNA, the CDR3 is TGTGCCTGGAGATTAAGGGGACAGACTAGCTCCTACGAGCAGTACTTC. As protein: CAWRLRGQTSSYEQYF. Together with reference TRBV30 and TRBJ2-7, the CDR3 gives the full variable domain: SQTIHQWPATLVQPVGSPLSLECTVEGTSNPNLYWYRQAAGRGLQLLFYSVGIGQISSEVPQNLSASRPQDRQFILSSKKLLLSDSGFYLCAWRLRGQTSSYEQYFGPGTRLTVT.

This clone occurred once. V and J are TRBV10-2 and TRBJ1-1; 8 bases fit TRBD1. J gave up 2 bases and V 7 bases, and 6 bases lay outside the gene matches. The V gene's germline CDR1 is WSHSY and CDR2 SAAADI. This CDR3 is built from 14 residues. The DNA of the CDR3 is TGCGCCAGCAAGGTGGACAGGGTCAACACTGAAGCTTTCTTT. This translates into CASKVDRVNTEAFF.

V usage is TRBV7-9 and J usage is TRBJ2-7; D is unclear. V lost 2 bases and J lost 1, with 6 bases in between. The CDR3 totals 13 residues. Looked up from germline, CDR1 is SEHNR and CDR2 is FQNEAQ (reference sequence). The CDR3 protein is CASSLLLSYEQYF. CDR3 DNA sequence: TGTGCCAGCAGCTTATTATTATCCTACGAGCAGTACTTC.

This clone was found once. V gene TRBV10-3 combines with J gene TRBJ1-3; D gene unclear. Per the germline V gene, CDR1 is ENHRY and CDR2 is SYGVKD. This CDR3 is 15 amino acids long. Deletions cut 0 bases from V and 4 bases from J, with 10 bases between. The CDR3 loop is CAISESEGSGNTIYF. CDR3 DNA sequence: TGTGCCATCAGTGAGTCGGAGGGTTCCGGAAACACCATATATTTT.

The CDR3 loop reads CASGFTGRLTEAFF. In DNA form, the CDR3 reads TGTGCTAGTGGTTTCACCGGGCGCTTGACTGAAGCTTTCTTT. The chain carries TRBV12-5 and TRBJ1-1; D gene unclear. The germline V gene has CDR1 LGHNT and CDR2 FRNRAP. The CDR3 spans 14 residues. V gave up 3 bases and J gave up 5 bases, with 13 bases separating them.

This clone has a single count. The chain couples TRBV19 to TRBJ2-3; D is perhaps TRBD1 (6 bases). V was cut by 5 bases and J by 5 bases, with 11 bases left in between. The germline CDR1 and CDR2 sequences are LNHDA and SQIVND (reference sequence). The CDR3 has 13 amino acids. The CDR3 loop is CASSATGKDTQYF. The DNA for the CDR3 is TGTGCCAGTAGTGCCACAGGGAAAGATACGCAGTATTTT.

The chain employs TRBV19 and TRBJ2-5; D unresolved. The germline gives CDR1 LNHDA, CDR2 SQIVND (reference sequence). The CDR3 has 14 residues. V was trimmed by 0 bases and J by 4 bases, leaving 9 bases between them. Written as DNA, the CDR3 is TGTGCCAGTAGTATAGATTTGGCAAGAGAGACCCAGTACTTC. It yields the protein CASSIDLARETQYF.

The count of this clone is one. This chain joins TRBV11-2 and TRBJ1-5, with D tentatively TRBD1 (6 bases). The CDR3 is 15 residues long. Germline CDR1 and CDR2: SGHAT and FQNNGV. Trimming took off 1 base at V and 4 bases at J, with 11 bases between the two ends. The CDR3 here is CASSLARGANQPQHF. In nucleotides, the CDR3 is TGTGCCAGCAGCTTAGCTCGGGGGGCAAATCAGCCCCAGCATTTT.

This chain links TRBV9 with TRBJ2-3, with D unclear. The CDR3 spans 12 residues. Germline V CDR1 and CDR2: SGDLS, YYNGEE. Deletions cut 4 bases from V and 0 bases from J, with 3 bases between. CDR3 in DNA: TGTGCCAGCAGCCAGAGCACAGATACGCAGTATTTT. As protein: CASSQSTDTQYF. Full variable domain (missing parts from reference TRBV9 and TRBJ2-3): DSGVTQTPKHLITATGQRVTLRCSPRSGDLSVYWYQQSLDQGLQFLIQYYNGEERAKGNILERFSAQQFPDLHSELNLSSLELGDSALYFCASSQSTDTQYFGPGTRLTVL.

Of note for this clone: Other nucleotide sequences from this sample produce the same CDR3. The gene calls are TRBV18 and TRBJ1-1; no definite D call. Germline V gives CDR1 KGHSH, CDR2 LQKENI. The ends were cut back, 3 bases at V and 1 base at J, with 3 bases in the middle. The CDR3 loop spans 12 amino acids. The CDR3 DNA is TGTGCCAGCTCACCCGGGAACACTGAAGCTTTCTTT. As protein: CASSPGNTEAFF.

This clone was picked up one time. The chain carries TRBV6-1 and TRBJ2-6; no clear D gene. Trimming took 4 bases from V and 0 from J, leaving 1 base between them. CDR1 and CDR2 (germline): MNHNS, SASEGT. The CDR3 consists of 13 residues. CDR3 DNA sequence: TGTGCCAGCAGTGCCTCTGGGGCCAACGTCCTGACTTTC. As protein: CASSASGANVLTF.

CDR3 loop: CASSPGTGVGYTF. The CDR3 DNA reads TGTGCCAGCAGCCCCGGGACAGGGGTCGGCTACACCTTC. The chain is built from TRBV5-6 and TRBJ1-2, with 10 bases aligning to TRBD1. Germline V gene sequence: CDR1 SGHDT, CDR2 YYEEEE. V lost 4 bases and J lost 8; bases outside the gene matches: 5. The length of the CDR3 is 13 residues.

This chain joins TRBV7-2 and TRBJ2-7; D is perhaps TRBD1 or TRBD2 (5 bases each). CDR3 length equals 15 residues. Germline CDR1 SGHTA, CDR2 FQGNSA. Trimming cost V 5 bases and J 6 bases, with 20 bases left between them. The CDR3: CASSPTLGRHLEQYF. The DNA for the CDR3 is TGTGCCAGCAGCCCCACGCTGGGACGCCATCTCGAGCAGTACTTC.

This sequence joins TRBV7-9 and TRBJ2-7; D not resolved. Germline values: CDR1 SEHNR, CDR2 FQNEAQ (reference sequence). This CDR3 is 12 amino acids long. V lost 3 bases to trimming and J lost 1 base, with 4 bases between them. CDR3 loop: CASSFGSYEQYF. Here the CDR3 DNA reads TGTGCCAGCAGCTTCGGGTCCTACGAGCAGTACTTC.

The V and J genes are TRBV9 and TRBJ1-5; TRBD1 might be the D (6 bases). Germline V gene lookup returns CDR1 SGDLS and CDR2 YYNGEE. Trimming left V 4 bases short and J 5 bases short, with 19 bases between. This CDR3 comprises 16 residues. CDR3 sequence: CASSPSQLGGDQPQHF. The DNA of the CDR3 is TGTGCCAGCAGCCCCTCCCAATTAGGGGGGGATCAGCCCCAGCATTTT.

The sample holds a few counts of this clone. The rearrangement uses TRBV6-6 and TRBJ1-2, with TRBD1 matching 8 bases. Losses at the gene ends were 2 bases for V and 7 bases for J; bases not matched to a gene: 9. The germline gives CDR1 MNHNY, CDR2 SVGAGI (reference sequence). This CDR3 contains 15 residues. The CDR3 sequence: CASSYTPDRGGGYTF. The DNA of the CDR3 is TGTGCCAGCAGTTACACACCAGACAGGGGAGGTGGCTACACCTTC.

This chain links TRBV19 with TRBJ2-7, with 12 nucleotides matching TRBD2. The germline V gene has CDR1 LNHDA and CDR2 SQIVND (reference sequence). CDR3 length: 14 residues. The V and J ends lost 4 bases and 4 bases, in that order; junction bases with no gene match: 2. CDR3: CASSTTSGSYEQYF. CDR3 DNA: TGTGCCAGTAGTACGACTAGCGGGAGTTACGAGCAGTACTTC.

The J gene is TRBJ2-7, the V gene TRBV9; 9 bases agree with TRBD2. J was trimmed by 4 bases and V by 0 bases; bases with no gene match: 8. Per germline, CDR1 SGDLS and CDR2 YYNGEE. This CDR3 has 16 amino acids. This CDR3 is CASSVESAGGAYEQYF. CDR3 DNA sequence: TGTGCCAGCAGCGTAGAGTCGGCGGGGGGGGCATACGAGCAGTACTTC.